This TCR beta chain was profiled in a study of blood T cells in healthy people across ages. General observations from the study: Calculation of diversity from one million T cells yielded estimates considered to be underestimates. Donors of long life had a larger count of naive CD4+ cells and greater diversity than aged donors.

It was with a sample-barcoded 5' primer and a J-beta primer mix that a second PCR of roughly 7 to 12 cycles was run. TCRdb ran MiXCR on the 5' RACE reads and lists one entry per CDR3 protein. The data contain hundreds of thousands of distinct CDR3 sequences, more than 40% of them singletons. The table lists this clonotype with many counts. The antigen remains unidentified. Sequenced material: blood. The TCR originated in a woman aged 55-69 years in good health.

In nucleotides, the CDR3 is TGCAGCGTTGTATTGGACAGCTCCTACGAGCAGTACTTC. The encoded protein is CSVVLDSSYEQYF. This sequence joins TRBV29-1 and TRBJ2-7; TRBD1 might be the D (6 bases). Germline V CDR1 and CDR2: SQVTM, ANQGSEA. CDR3 length: 13 amino acids. V was trimmed by 4 bases and J by 0 bases, leaving 10 bases between them.